Reported below is one T cell receptor (beta chain). Its antigen remains unidentified. J gave up 7 bases and V 4 bases, and 5 bases lay outside the gene matches. Germline loops: CDR1 LNHDA, CDR2 SQIVND (reference sequence). This CDR3 region has 13 residues. This sample is part of a study of T cell responses to AZD1222 COVID-19 vaccine. Study-level results: Distributed over spike, vaccine-associated CD4 TCRs predominated at 160-218 and 743-854. Baseline serostatus was positive in only a handful of AZD1222 recipients. The donors showed a predominance of white British ancestry and of females, with possible underestimation of clonal diversity. Nearly half of spike-specific TCRs reportedly go after variant regions that carry no mutations.

Assay: immunoSEQ multiplex PCR; the TCRdb copy retains only in-frame clones and omits some. The data hold about 93,000 clones, with 88% observed a single time. This chain uses TRBV19 with TRBJ2-7; 9 positions agree with TRBD2. Sequences were derived from peripheral blood, sampled on day 0 of AZD1222 vaccination. This TCR came from an adult in good health. The CDR3 region is CASSSGRAGEQYF. The DNA of the CDR3 is TGTGCCAGTAGTAGCGGGAGGGCGGGTGAGCAGTACTTC.